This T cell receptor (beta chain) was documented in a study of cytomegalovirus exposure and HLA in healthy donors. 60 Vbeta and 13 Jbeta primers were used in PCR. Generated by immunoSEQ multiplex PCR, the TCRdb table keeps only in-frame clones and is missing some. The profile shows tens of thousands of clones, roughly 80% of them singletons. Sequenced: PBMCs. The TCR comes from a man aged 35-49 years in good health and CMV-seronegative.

The CDR3, as DNA: TGTGCCAGCAGCGTAGCACGGCAGGGGGCGGGTGGAAACACCATATATTTT. Amino acid sequence: CASSVARQGAGGNTIYF. The chain combines TRBV9 with TRBJ1-3; 8 bases line up with TRBD1. Trimming removed 0 bases from V and 3 bases from J; junction bases left unmatched: 8. Looked up from germline, CDR1 is SGDLS and CDR2 is YYNGEE. CDR3 length equals 17 residues. Complete variable domain (other parts from reference TRBV9 and TRBJ1-3): DSGVTQTPKHLITATGQRVTLRCSPRSGDLSVYWYQQSLDQGLQFLIQYYNGEERAKGNILERFSAQQFPDLHSELNLSSLELGDSALYFCASSVARQGAGGNTIYFGEGSWLTVV.